A single sample is the source of the 12 T cell receptor beta chains below, sequenced in a study of T cells in Graves' hyperthyroidism and ophthalmopathy. TCR beta CDR3 sequences were amplified from RNA transcripts. An initial round of RT-PCR targeting the TCR CDR3 relied on the HTBI primer set. TCRdb called the multiplex PCR reads again in MiXCR, with one record for every CDR3 protein. The profile shows hundreds of thousands of distinct CDR3 sequences, about 15% of them singletons. Material for sequencing was blood. The receptors originated from a woman aged 18-30 years with Graves' hyperthyroidism.

This chain connects TRBV12-3 or TRBV12-4 to TRBJ1-3; tentative D call: TRBD1 (5 bases). Trimming removed 6 bases from V and 2 bases from J, with 14 bases in between. The CDR3 totals 15 residues. CDR3 sequence: CASRSSGSTGNTIYF. CDR3 coding DNA: TGTGCCAGCAGGAGTTCAGGGTCAACTGGAAACACCATATATTTT.

V gene TRBV20-1 combines with J gene TRBJ2-7, with 7 bases identical to TRBD2. The V segment lost 6 bases and the J segment 5 bases; nucleotides outside the gene matches: 13. This CDR3 contains 14 residues. Germline-derived CDR1 and CDR2 are DFQATT and SNEGSKA (reference sequence). The CDR3 is CSARRGGSSHEQYF. The CDR3 DNA reads as TGCAGTGCCCGACGGGGCGGGAGTTCCCACGAGCAGTACTTC.

This clonotype was recorded a few times. The chain has TRBV20-1 and TRBJ2-1; 8 positions match TRBD2. Losses at the gene ends were 3 bases for V and 6 bases for J; bases not matched to a gene: 7. Germline-derived CDR1 and CDR2 are DFQATT and SNEGSKA (reference sequence). The length of the CDR3 is 14 residues. The CDR3 DNA is TGCAGTGCTAGGGCCAGCGGGAGAGGCAATGAGCAGTTCTTC. This encodes CSARASGRGNEQFF.

The table lists this clonotype with a few counts. This rearrangement joins TRBV29-1 to TRBJ1-6, with TRBD1 matching over 7 bases. The CDR3 is made up of 13 amino acids. With V trimmed by 7 bases and J by 4 bases, 4 bases remained unmatched. In germline, CDR1 is SQVTM, CDR2 ANQGSEA. The CDR3: CSAATGYNSPLHF. In DNA, the CDR3 is TGCAGCGCCGCGACAGGGTATAATTCACCCCTCCACTTT.

The chain employs TRBV2 and TRBJ1-4, with a tentative D call TRBD1 (5 bases). Germline CDR1 and CDR2: SNHLY and FYNNEI. Trimming left V 9 bases short and J 10 bases short, with 15 bases between. The CDR3 totals 12 residues. The CDR3 region is CASLGVSGKLFF. CDR3 nucleotide sequence: TGTGCCAGTCTGGGGGTCAGCGGAAAACTGTTTTTT. The whole variable domain, filled in from reference TRBV2 and TRBJ1-4, reads EPEVTQTPSHQVTQMGQEVILRCVPISNHLYFYWYRQILGQKVEFLVSFYNNEISEKSEIFDDQFSVERPDGSNFTLKIRSTKLEDSAMYFCASLGVSGKLFFGSGTQLSVL.

At least ten counts were recorded for this clonotype. V gene TRBV6-1 combines with J gene TRBJ2-1, with 7 positions matching TRBD2. The CDR3 has 14 amino acids. The V and J ends lost 9 bases and 2 bases, in that order; junction bases with no gene match: 7. CDR1 and CDR2 from the germline V gene are MNHNS and SASEGT. CDR3 DNA sequence: TGTGCCAGTGTAGTGCGGGGGACCTACAATGAGCAGTTCTTC. It is translated as CASVVRGTYNEQFF.

The chain recombines TRBV9 with TRBJ2-7; 7 bases fit TRBD2. The CDR3 runs to 15 residues. V lost 0 bases, J lost 4 bases, and 7 bases stayed unmatched. Germline-derived CDR1 and CDR2 are SGDLS and YYNGEE. The CDR3 reads CASSVDLSSGYEQYF. The CDR3 DNA is TGTGCCAGCAGCGTAGATTTGTCTAGCGGTTACGAGCAGTACTTC.

CDR3 in amino acids: CASSVTTGGVETQYF. The DNA of the CDR3 is TGTGCCAGCAGCGTGACGACAGGGGGCGTGGAGACCCAGTACTTC. This chain uses TRBV9 with TRBJ2-5, with 10 bases identical to TRBD1. Trimming took 2 bases from V and 5 from J; bases not matched to a gene: 6. The CDR3 extends over 15 amino acids. Germline CDR1 reads SGDLS; CDR2 reads YYNGEE.

This clonotype was observed a few times. The V call is TRBV19, the J call TRBJ2-3, with 15 positions matching TRBD2. The CDR3 length is 17 residues. Germline trimming cut 6 bases from V and 4 bases from J; bases unmatched to any gene: 8. In germline, CDR1 is LNHDA, CDR2 SQIVND (reference sequence). The CDR3 protein is CASRRGLAGGRSDTQYF. The CDR3 DNA follows: TGTGCCAGTAGGAGGGGACTAGCGGGAGGACGGTCAGATACGCAGTATTTT.

Details on this clonotype: Germline is not matched at one junction end, which may reflect a read error. The rearrangement uses TRBV6-5 and TRBJ1-2, with D possibly being TRBD1 (6 bases). Germline-derived CDR1 and CDR2 are MNHEY and SVGAGI. The CDR3 spans 13 residues. The CDR3 nucleotides read TGTGCCAGCAGTTCCGGGACACATCATGGCCACACCTTC. Translating gives CASSSGTHHGHTF.

In this sample, this clonotype turned up a few times. At one of its ends the junction is not consistent with the germline gene, which may arise from a read error. The genes are TRBV29-1 and TRBJ1-1; TRBD1 might be the D (5 bases). The CDR3 has 15 residues. Per germline, CDR1 SQVTM and CDR2 ANQGSEA. The CDR3 protein is CSVLAVRGGMTEVFF. CDR3 nucleotides: TGCAGCGTCCTAGCCGTGCGGGGGGGGATGACTGAAGTTTTCTTT. The full variable domain, its missing parts supplied by reference TRBV29-1 and TRBJ1-1, is SAVISQKPSRDICQRGTSLTIQCQVDSQVTMMFWYRQQPGQSLTLIATANQGSEATYESGFVIDKFPISRPNLTFSTLTVSNMSPEDSSIYLCSVLAVRGGMTEVFFGQGTRLTVV.

The CDR3 coding sequence is TGTGCCAGTAGTATGAGACAGTCCACTGAAGCTTTCTTT. As protein: CASSMRQSTEAFF. J is TRBJ1-1 and V is TRBV19; tentative D call: TRBD1 (5 bases). There are 13 residues in the CDR3. Germline loops: CDR1 LNHDA, CDR2 SQIVND (reference sequence). With 3 bases removed from V and 4 bases from J, the gap between germline ends came to 9 bases.